Listed below are T cell receptor beta chains from one sample, sequenced in a study of shared clonotypes between healthy human individuals. Repertoires were generated with immunoSEQ multiplex PCR, while TCRdb's copy carries only in-frame clones and drops some. Here the sample spans about 590,000 clones, just under 97% being singletons. Material: naive CD8+ T cells sorted from blood. Source of these receptors: a woman in her twenties or thirties in good health. The CDR3 runs from the conserved cysteine through the conserved F or W. Each record gives: V gene, J gene, D gene, clone size, CDR3 DNA, CDR3 protein. The D gene is left open where the match is weak. Some rows mark clone size as missing; the rest say once, few, many or name a class of expanded clone.

V: TRBV5-6
J: TRBJ1-1
D: .
size: .
DNA: TGTGCCAGCAGCTTGGGGACAAAAATGAACACTGAAGCTTTCTTT
CDR3: CASSLGTKMNTEAFF

V: TRBV27
J: TRBJ2-7
D: TRBD2
size: once
DNA: TGTGCCAGCAGTCCGACCGGGACTAAGAGCTCCTACGAGCAGTACTTC
CDR3: CASSPTGTKSSYEQYF

V: TRBV19
J: TRBJ2-7
D: TRBD2
size: .
DNA: TGTGCCAGTAGTTCGGGACTAGCGGGAATTTACGAGCAGTACTTC
CDR3: CASSSGLAGIYEQYF

V: TRBV27
J: TRBJ2-7
D: .
size: .
DNA: TGTGCCAGCAGTTTATCCTCCAGCCTCTACGAGCAGTACTTC
CDR3: CASSLSSSLYEQYF

V: TRBV5-1
J: TRBJ1-1
D: .
size: .
DNA: TGCGCCAGCAGCTTGACGACAGGCGACTTGGTAGAGGACACTGAAGCTTTCTTT
CDR3: CASSLTTGDLVEDTEAFF

V: TRBV4-2
J: TRBJ2-1
D: TRBD2
size: .
DNA: TGTGCCAGCAGCCTGGCTAGCGGCGACAATGAGCAGTTCTTC
CDR3: CASSLASGDNEQFF

V: TRBV10-2
J: TRBJ2-7
D: TRBD1
size: .
DNA: TGCGCCAGCAGTGGGGGACAGGTTTCCGAGCAGTACTTC
CDR3: CASSGGQVSEQYF

V: TRBV4-1
J: TRBJ2-1
D: TRBD2
size: .
DNA: TGCGCCAGCAGCCAAGTTGGGATTAGTAGCGGGAGGGCCGATGAGCAGTTCTTC
CDR3: CASSQVGISSGRADEQFF

V: TRBV9
J: TRBJ2-3
D: .
size: .
DNA: TGTGCCAGCAGCCCCGTGGTGGATACGCAGTATTTT
CDR3: CASSPVVDTQYF

V: TRBV13
J: TRBJ2-1
D: .
size: .
DNA: TGTGCCAGCAGCGGCCGTGCGGCCCTAACATACAATGAGCAGTTCTTC
CDR3: CASSGRAALTYNEQFF

V: TRBV13
J: TRBJ2-7
D: TRBD1
size: .
DNA: TGTGCCAGCTCAGGGGGCAACGAGCAGTACTTC
CDR3: CASSGGNEQYF

V: TRBV6-1
J: TRBJ2-7
D: .
size: .
DNA: TGTGCCAGCAGTGAAGGGTACATATCCTCCTACGAGCAGTACTTC
CDR3: CASSEGYISSYEQYF

V: TRBV10-2
J: TRBJ2-3
D: .
size: .
DNA: TGCGCCAGCAGTTGGGACTCTTACACAGATACGCAGTATTTT
CDR3: CASSWDSYTDTQYF

V: TRBV7-9
J: TRBJ1-2
D: .
size: .
DNA: TGTGCCAGCAGCTTGTCAGAGTCTAACTATGGCTACACCTTC
CDR3: CASSLSESNYGYTF

V: TRBV7-9
J: TRBJ2-3
D: .
size: .
DNA: TGTGCCACGGGGGACCCCGGCACAGATACGCAGTATTTT
CDR3: CATGDPGTDTQYF

V: TRBV2
J: TRBJ2-5
D: .
size: .
DNA: TGTGCCAGCAGTGACTGGACTGCCCAAGAGACCCAGTACTTC
CDR3: CASSDWTAQETQYF

V: TRBV6-1
J: TRBJ2-7
D: TRBD1
size: .
DNA: TGTGCCAGCAGATACAGGGGTACTCCCTACGAGCAGTACTTC
CDR3: CASRYRGTPYEQYF

V: TRBV28
J: TRBJ2-1
D: TRBD2
size: .
DNA: TGTGCCAGCAGGTCGCCTCGGGGGTTTACGGGACTAGCGGGGGACAATGAGCAGTTCTTC
CDR3: CASRSPRGFTGLAGDNEQFF

V: TRBV4-1
J: TRBJ2-1
D: .
size: once
DNA: TGCGCCAGCAGCCAAGACGGGGGTCGGCAGTTCTTC
CDR3: CASSQDGGRQFF

V: TRBV7-9
J: TRBJ1-3
D: .
size: .
DNA: TGTGCCAGCAGCTCTGACTTCGGCGTAGGCTCTGGAAACACCATATATTTT
CDR3: CASSSDFGVGSGNTIYF

V: TRBV5-1
J: TRBJ1-1
D: TRBD1
size: .
DNA: TGCGCCAGCAGCACAGGGGGACACCACACTGAAGCTTTCTTT
CDR3: CASSTGGHHTEAFF

V: TRBV27
J: TRBJ1-5
D: .
size: .
DNA: TGTGCCAGCAGCATAACGGGGAGTTGGCCCCAGCATTTT
CDR3: CASSITGSWPQHF

V: TRBV30
J: TRBJ2-3
D: .
size: .
DNA: TGTGCCTGGAGTCGCGGGCCAAGCACAGATACGCAGTATTTT
CDR3: CAWSRGPSTDTQYF

V: TRBV5-3
J: TRBJ2-1
D: TRBD2
size: once
DNA: TGTGCCAGAAGCTTGGATGAGGGACTAGCGCACAATGAGCAGTTCTTC
CDR3: CARSLDEGLAHNEQFF

V: TRBV4-1
J: TRBJ2-2
D: .
size: .
DNA: TGCGCCAGCAGCCCGGGCGCGTCTGGCACCGGGGAGCTGTTTTTT
CDR3: CASSPGASGTGELFF

V: TRBV19
J: TRBJ1-2
D: TRBD1
size: .
DNA: TGTGCCAGTAGTATAGGGGGGACAGGCGCCCCACCTTATGGCTACACCTTC
CDR3: CASSIGGTGAPPYGYTF

V: TRBV5-4
J: TRBJ2-7
D: .
size: .
DNA: TGTGCCAGCAGCTTGGTGGGGAACTCCTACGAGCAGTACTTC
CDR3: CASSLVGNSYEQYF

V: TRBV5-1
J: TRBJ1-1
D: TRBD1
size: .
DNA: TGCGCCAGCACGCCCCGGGACAGCAGTACTAAAGAGACTGAAGCTTTCTTT
CDR3: CASTPRDSSTKETEAFF

V: TRBV27
J: TRBJ2-7
D: .
size: .
DNA: TGTGCCAGCAGTTTATCGATGGGGGTTCGGGCCTACGAGCAGTACTTC
CDR3: CASSLSMGVRAYEQYF

V: TRBV5-1
J: TRBJ1-3
D: TRBD1
size: .
DNA: TGCGCCAGCAGCCTGGACAGGGATCTCTCTGGAAACACCATATATTTT
CDR3: CASSLDRDLSGNTIYF

V: TRBV7-9
J: TRBJ2-5
D: TRBD1
size: .
DNA: TGTGCCAGCAGCTTAGGACAGGGGGCGGGAGAGACCCAGTACTTC
CDR3: CASSLGQGAGETQYF

V: TRBV27
J: TRBJ2-1
D: .
size: .
DNA: TGTGCCAGCAGCATCGAAGGGTACAATGAGCAGTTCTTC
CDR3: CASSIEGYNEQFF

V: TRBV7-8
J: TRBJ2-3
D: TRBD1
size: .
DNA: TGTGCCAGCAGCGCGGACAGGGCCTACACAGATACGCAGTATTTT
CDR3: CASSADRAYTDTQYF

V: TRBV11-2
J: TRBJ2-7
D: TRBD2
size: .
DNA: TGTGCCAGCAGCTTTGAATCTCTAGCGGGAGGACCCTACGAGCAGTACTTC
CDR3: CASSFESLAGGPYEQYF

V: TRBV5-1
J: TRBJ2-7
D: .
size: .
DNA: TGCGCCAGCAGCTTGGATCCCGGGTACGAGCAGTACTTC
CDR3: CASSLDPGYEQYF

V: TRBV4-1
J: TRBJ1-1
D: .
size: .
DNA: TGCGCCAGCAGCCAGTCACAGGGAAGCGACACTGAAGCTTTCTTT
CDR3: CASSQSQGSDTEAFF

V: TRBV27
J: TRBJ1-1
D: .
size: .
DNA: TGTGCCAGCAGTTTTAAGGACGGGGGGTACACTGAAGCTTTCTTT
CDR3: CASSFKDGGYTEAFF

V: TRBV25-1
J: TRBJ1-4
D: .
size: .
DNA: TGTGCCAGCAGTGAAGGAGGCGTCCTCCCGAATGAAAAACTGTTTTTT
CDR3: CASSEGGVLPNEKLFF

V: TRBV11-2
J: TRBJ2-7
D: TRBD2
size: .
DNA: TGTGCCAGCAGCTCCTCGGAGGGAGGGCCCTACGAGCAGTACTTC
CDR3: CASSSSEGGPYEQYF

V: TRBV19
J: TRBJ1-5
D: TRBD1
size: .
DNA: TGTGCCAGCCTTGACAGGGACCTGGGCAATCAGCCCCAGCATTTT
CDR3: CASLDRDLGNQPQHF

V: TRBV6-1
J: TRBJ2-5
D: .
size: .
DNA: TGTGCCAGCAGGTTACAGGGTCTCCAAGAGACCCAGTACTTC
CDR3: CASRLQGLQETQYF

V: TRBV7-9
J: TRBJ2-7
D: .
size: .
DNA: TGTGCCAGCAGCCCCAGGATTTCGGAAGACCTCCACGACGAGCAGTACTTC
CDR3: CASSPRISEDLHDEQYF

V: TRBV5-1
J: TRBJ2-2
D: .
size: once
DNA: TGCGCCAGCAGCTTGAACCTACCATTGAACACCGGGGAGCTGTTTTTT
CDR3: CASSLNLPLNTGELFF

V: TRBV27
J: TRBJ2-7
D: .
size: .
DNA: TGTGCCAGCAGTTATCCCCCCGGGGGCGAGCAGTACTTC
CDR3: CASSYPPGGEQYF

V: TRBV7-2
J: TRBJ2-7
D: TRBD2
size: .
DNA: TGTGCCAGCAGCTCGTACCGACTAGCGGGAGGGTCCGAGCAGTACTTC
CDR3: CASSSYRLAGGSEQYF

V: TRBV25-1
J: TRBJ1-2
D: .
size: .
DNA: TGTGCCAGCAGTGATGGCAGGCACTATGGCTACACCTTC
CDR3: CASSDGRHYGYTF

V: TRBV13
J: TRBJ2-3
D: TRBD1
size: once
DNA: TGTGCCAGCAGCTTTCCGACAGGGACAGATACGCAGTATTTT
CDR3: CASSFPTGTDTQYF

V: TRBV13
J: TRBJ2-7
D: TRBD2
size: .
DNA: TGTGCCAGCAGCTTAGAACTAGCGGGGTACGAGCAGTACTTC
CDR3: CASSLELAGYEQYF